These T cell receptor beta chains were read from a single sample in a study of radiotherapy plus CTLA-4 blockade in lung cancer. Assay used: immunoSEQ multiplex PCR; TCRdb lists only in-frame clones, some missing. Altogether 12,000 or so clones are present, about 86% being singletons, with the ten largest covering less than 30%. Source: peripheral blood, taken from a patient treated with radiotherapy plus ipilimumab. The receptors derive from a human donor with non-small cell lung cancer that progressed on radiotherapy plus ipilimumab. The CDR3 runs from the conserved cysteine through the conserved F or W. Fields, in order: clone size, D gene, CDR3 length, J gene, V gene, CDR3 protein, CDR3 DNA. D genes are given only for firm matches. Where a row states a size, it is once, few, many or the class of an expanded clone; other rows omit it.

size: NA; D: TRBD2; length: 16; J: TRBJ2-5; V: TRBV11-2; CDR3: CASSLGSSGALETQYF; DNA: TGTGCCAGCAGCTTGGGATCTAGCGGGGCGCTGGAGACCCAGTACTTC
size: once; D: NA; length: 15; J: TRBJ1-3; V: TRBV11-2; CDR3: CASSPGWISGNTIYF; DNA: TGTGCCAGCAGCCCCGGGTGGATCTCTGGAAACACCATATATTTT
size: NA; D: NA; length: 16; J: TRBJ1-1; V: TRBV6-1; CDR3: CASSDFRGQMNTEAFF; DNA: TGTGCCAGCAGTGACTTTAGGGGCCAGATGAACACTGAAGCTTTCTTT
size: NA; D: TRBD2; length: 17; J: TRBJ2-7; V: TRBV25-1; CDR3: CASSGRLAGGGPYEQYF; DNA: TGTGCCAGCAGTGGCCGCTTGGCGGGGGGGGGACCCTACGAGCAGTACTTC
size: NA; D: TRBD1; length: 17; J: TRBJ1-5; V: TRBV19; CDR3: CASSIGQGAYSNQPQHF; DNA: TGTGCCAGTAGCATCGGACAGGGAGCATATAGCAATCAGCCCCAGCATTTT
size: NA; D: NA; length: 15; J: TRBJ2-2; V: TRBV7-9; CDR3: CASSLAAIRTGELFF; DNA: TGTGCCAGCAGCTTAGCAGCTATCAGAACCGGGGAGCTGTTTTTT
size: NA; D: NA; length: 13; J: TRBJ2-2; V: TRBV6-5; CDR3: CASRTGNTGELFF; DNA: TGTGCCAGCAGGACGGGGAACACCGGGGAGCTGTTTTTT
size: once; D: NA; length: 15; J: TRBJ1-2; V: TRBV4-1; CDR3: CASSQDDGSYYGYTF; DNA: TGCGCCAGCAGCCAGGACGACGGAAGCTACTATGGCTACACCTTC
size: NA; D: TRBD1; length: 14; J: TRBJ2-3; V: TRBV2; CDR3: CASSGQGGTDTQYF; DNA: TGTGCCAGCAGCGGACAGGGGGGCACAGATACGCAGTATTTT
size: NA; D: TRBD2; length: 16; J: TRBJ2-3; V: TRBV7-2; CDR3: CASSPIAGAGGDTQYF; DNA: TGTGCCAGCAGCCCAATAGCGGGGGCCGGGGGAGATACGCAGTATTTT
size: NA; D: NA; length: 14; J: TRBJ1-2; V: TRBV7-9; CDR3: CASSWGQANYGYTF; DNA: TGTGCCAGCAGCTGGGGACAAGCCAACTATGGCTACACCTTC
size: few; D: NA; length: 15; J: TRBJ1-2; V: TRBV6-5; CDR3: CASTLGRSSNYGYTF; DNA: TGTGCCAGCACCTTAGGACGAAGTTCTAACTATGGCTACACCTTC
size: few; D: NA; length: 13; J: TRBJ1-6; V: TRBV6-1; CDR3: CASSEGYNSPLHF; DNA: TGTGCCAGCAGTGAGGGTTATAATTCACCCCTCCACTTT
size: NA; D: TRBD1; length: 14; J: TRBJ2-7; V: TRBV29-1; CDR3: CSVSIPGQGREQYF; DNA: TGCAGCGTATCTATTCCGGGACAGGGGCGGGAGCAGTACTTC
size: once; D: NA; length: 14; J: TRBJ2-3; V: TRBV6-1; CDR3: CASSLTLPTDTQYF; DNA: TGTGCCAGCAGTCTCACCCTTCCAACAGATACGCAGTATTTT
size: NA; D: NA; length: 15; J: TRBJ1-3; V: TRBV5-1; CDR3: CASSPLDYSGNTIYF; DNA: TGCGCCAGCAGCCCGTTGGACTACTCTGGAAACACCATATATTTT